One and the same sample provided the 28 T cell receptor beta chains below, sequenced in a study of CD8+CD57+ T cells in acquired aplastic anemia. TCR beta VDJ and CDR3 were profiled, and genomic DNA was the template. In TCRdb, the reads were re-called with MiXCR into one record per CDR3 protein. The table records about 400,000 distinct CDR3 sequences, under 80% of them present only once. Sequenced input: sorted CD4+, CD8+, or CD8+CD57+ T cells (not recorded which) from PBMCs. These receptors originate from a human donor in good health, serving as a control.

This clonotype was seen a few times. A read error may account for a junction end that differs from germline. The chain uses TRBV6-1 and TRBJ2-7; perhaps TRBD1 as D (7 bases). Germline CDR1 is MNHNS and CDR2 is SASEGT. The CDR3 consists of 15 residues. The CDR3 is CASNERGTAPYEQYF. The CDR3 DNA sequence: TGTGCCAGCAATGAACGCGGGACAGCCCCCTACGAGCAGTACTTC.

The table lists this clonotype with many counts. The chain joins TRBV6-5 to TRBJ1-5; possible D gene TRBD1, 5 bases. Germline V gives CDR1 MNHEY, CDR2 SVGAGI. This CDR3 contains 13 residues. Trimming removed 10 bases from V and 3 bases from J, with 13 bases in between. The CDR3 bases are TGTGCCACCTCCAGGGTTGTCAATCAGCCCCAGCATTTT. Protein sequence: CATSRVVNQPQHF.

J is TRBJ1-1 and V is TRBV27; D is unclear. The CDR3 totals 14 residues. Germline CDR1 reads MNHEY; CDR2 reads SMNVEV (reference sequence). V gave up 7 bases and J gave up 1 base, with 13 bases separating them. Written as DNA, the CDR3 is TGTGCCAGCATAATTGAGGGAGCGAACACTGAAGCTTTCTTT. Translated, it gives CASIIEGANTEAFF.

CDR3 nucleotides: TGCGCCAGCAGCTTGTCGGCGGGGGGGTCCATATATTTT. Encoded protein: CASSLSAGGSIYF. This chain joins TRBV5-1 and TRBJ1-3; possibly TRBD1 for D (5 bases). CDR1 SGHRS and CDR2 YFSETQ come from the germline V gene. This CDR3 has 13 residues. The V gene lost 1 base and the J gene lost 11 bases, with 13 bases spanning the gap.

Note on this clonotype: This is likely a read error, given that the CDR3 carries no conserved phenylalanine or tryptophan at its end. The DNA is omitted, as the CDR3 cannot be located on it reliably, and the CDR3 follows TCRdb's listing. This chain links TRBV7-9 with TRBJ2-3; TRBD1 is the table's D call and was not checked against the DNA. Including both end residues, the CDR3 is 13 amino acids long. CDR1 is SEHNR and CDR2 is FQNEAQ in the germline V gene (reference sequence). CDR3 protein: CASSLLRQVRTIS.

This clonotype was counted a few times. The chain employs TRBV19 and TRBJ1-5; D call uncertain. Per germline, CDR1 LNHDA and CDR2 SQIVND (reference sequence). The CDR3 totals 14 residues. Trimming cost V 5 bases and J 4 bases, with 12 bases left between them. The CDR3 nucleotides are TGTGCCAGTAGTGTCGGACGAAATAATCAGCCCCAGCATTTT. It translates to CASSVGRNNQPQHF.

This clonotype was observed many times. The rearrangement uses TRBV19 and TRBJ2-7; the match to TRBD1 covers 9 bases. Looked up from germline, CDR1 is LNHDA and CDR2 is SQIVND (reference sequence). CDR3 length: 15 residues. The J segment lost 3 bases and the V segment lost 4 bases, leaving 7 bases of the junction unmatched. CDR3 sequence: CASSTPGQGRYEQYF. CDR3 bases: TGTGCCAGTAGTACCCCGGGACAGGGACGCTACGAGCAGTACTTC.

V usage is TRBV19 and J usage is TRBJ1-5; 8 bases align to TRBD1. The V gene end was trimmed by 6 bases and the J gene end by 4 bases; junction bases not matched to a gene: 5. The CDR3 covers 14 residues. Germline assignment: CDR1 LNHDA and CDR2 SQIVND (reference sequence). The CDR3 protein is CASRPGQENQPQHF. As DNA, the CDR3 is TGTGCCAGTAGACCGGGACAGGAGAATCAGCCCCAGCATTTT.

The table lists this clonotype with many counts. The chain is built from TRBV14 and TRBJ1-1; D might be TRBD1 (5 bases). The ends were cut back, 2 bases at V and 10 bases at J, with 17 bases in the middle. CDR1 is SGHDN, CDR2 FVKESK, per germline. CDR3 size: 14 residues. CDR3 nucleotide sequence: TGTGCCAGCAGCCAAAGTTCCGAGGGGAGACGAGCTTTCTTT. Amino acids: CASSQSSEGRRAFF.

As for this clonotype: Germline and junction disagree at one end, which may indicate a read error. The chain joins TRBV2 to TRBJ1-2; D is uncertain. CDR1 SNHLY and CDR2 FYNNEI come from the germline V gene. This CDR3 contains 16 residues. The CDR3 nucleotides read TGTGCCGGCAGGAGGCCGGGGAAGGTTCATGGCTATGGCTACAGTTTC. Its protein product is CAGRRPGKVHGYGYSF.

This clonotype was detected ten times or more. This sequence joins TRBV19 and TRBJ2-5; 7 bases align to TRBD1. The ends lost 7 bases at V and 5 bases at J; junction bases unmatched: 16. There are 16 residues in the CDR3. Germline lookup yields CDR1 LNHDA and CDR2 SQIVND (reference sequence). The CDR3: CASTGETGMNQETQYF. The CDR3 DNA reads as TGTGCCAGTACCGGTGAGACAGGGATGAATCAGGAGACCCAGTACTTC.

The chain has TRBV12-3 or TRBV12-4 and TRBJ2-7, with 9 bases identical to TRBD1. The assigned J gene may be wrong: the sequence end matches TRBJ2-5 better. CDR3 length: 14 residues. The CDR3 sequence is CASRGQGDWETQYF. The DNA for the CDR3 is TGTGCCAGCAGGGGACAGGGCGATTGGGAGACCCAGTACTTC.

This clonotype was recorded at least ten times. The chain carries TRBV6-6 and TRBJ2-7, with TRBD1 matching 9 bases. CDR1 is MNHNY, CDR2 SVGAGI, per germline (reference sequence). CDR3 length equals 14 residues. The ends lost 6 bases at V and 6 bases at J; junction bases unmatched: 9. The CDR3 DNA follows: TGTGCCAGCAGGGCCGGGACAGGGTCAGGCGAGCAGTACTTC. Encoded protein: CASRAGTGSGEQYF.

The count of this clonotype is one. A read error may produce the germline difference seen at one junction end. The rearrangement links TRBV9 to TRBJ1-6; D not certain. This CDR3 contains 14 residues. Looked up from germline, CDR1 is SGDLS and CDR2 is YYNGEE. The CDR3 is CASSVAATNYGYNF. In nucleotides, the CDR3 is TGTGCCAGCAGCGTAGCAGCGACTAACTATGGCTACAACTTT.

Remarks on this clonotype: No conserved phenylalanine or tryptophan is present at the end of the CDR3, so a read error is the likely explanation. The rearrangement links TRBV9 to TRBJ1-3; D not resolved. Germline V gives CDR1 SGDLS, CDR2 YYNGEE. The CDR3 is 13 residues long. Trimming removed 4 bases from V and 13 bases from J, with 18 bases in between. The CDR3 loop reads CASSQTSRAAIYV. In DNA form, the CDR3 reads TGTGCCAGCAGCCAAACTAGCCGAGCCGCGATATATGTT.

This chain connects TRBV10-1 to TRBJ2-1; 9 bases map to TRBD2. Trimming removed 4 bases from V and 8 bases from J; junction bases left unmatched: 9. Germline V gene sequence: CDR1 WNHNN, CDR2 SYGVQD (reference sequence). CDR3 length: 15 residues. CDR3 loop: CASSAPAGGFHEQFF. The DNA of the CDR3 is TGCGCCAGCAGTGCGCCGGCGGGGGGGTTTCATGAGCAGTTCTTC.

Of note for this clonotype: Given a much more abundant clone one base away, this may be a read error. The CDR3 nucleotides are TGTGCCAGCACGTCGGATCTTGCATCAGGCGTCCTGACTTTC. It specifies CASTSDLASGVLTF. The chain uses TRBV5-4 and TRBJ2-6, with D uncertain. There are 14 residues in the CDR3. Between the trimmed V and J ends, which lost 6 bases and 12 bases, there was a span of 19 bases. From germline, CDR1 is SGHNT and CDR2 YYREEE (reference sequence). The full variable domain, rest sourced from reference TRBV5-4 and TRBJ2-6, is ETGVTQSPTHLIKTRGQQVTLRCSSQSGHNTVSWYQQALGQGPQFIFQYYREEENGRGNFPPRFSGLQFPNYSSELNVNALELDDSALYLCASTSDLASGVLTFGAGSRLTVL.

This chain joins TRBV19 and TRBJ1-6; D is undetermined. The germline gives CDR1 LNHDA, CDR2 SQIVND (reference sequence). V lost 10 bases, J lost 5 bases, and 6 bases lay in between. The CDR3 has 11 amino acids. This CDR3 reads CATENNSPLHF. CDR3 coding DNA: TGTGCCACAGAGAATAATTCACCCCTCCACTTT.

This clonotype was detected once. One end of the junction does not line up with germline, which may come from a read error. V gene TRBV19 combines with J gene TRBJ1-2; 9 nucleotides align to TRBD1. The CDR3 extends over 15 amino acids. Germline assignment: CDR1 LNHDA and CDR2 SQIVND (reference sequence). CDR3 nucleotide sequence: TGCGCCAGTAGGAAGGACAGGGGTACTCTCTATGGCTACACCTTC. As protein: CASRKDRGTLYGYTF.

Regarding this clonotype: Sequence at one end of the junction differs from germline and may be a read error. J is TRBJ2-1 and V is TRBV5-1, with D perhaps TRBD1 (5 bases). The CDR3 contains 17 residues. Germline V gene sequence: CDR1 SGHRS, CDR2 YFSETQ. The DNA for the CDR3 is TGTGCCAGCAGCGCTTGGCGACAGACGCCAGGGTACAATGAGCAGTTCTTC. Its translation is CASSAWRQTPGYNEQFF.

In the case of this clonotype: This sequence may be a read error, since a much larger clone differs from it by one base. V is TRBV19 and J is TRBJ1-2; D is perhaps TRBD1 (6 bases). Germline CDR1 reads LNHDA; CDR2 reads SQIVND (reference sequence). CDR3 size: 16 residues. CDR3 loop: CARKQNRRQVAYGYAF. DNA for the CDR3: TGTGCCAGAAAACAAAATAGAAGACAGGTTGCCTATGGCTACGCCTTC.

This clonotype was detected once. The chain uses TRBV7-2 and TRBJ1-6, with D uncertain. Germline CDR1 is SGHTA and CDR2 is FQGNSA. The CDR3 contains 15 residues. Trimming shortened V by 5 bases and J by 19 bases, and 27 bases separated the two germline ends. CDR3 nucleotides: TGTGCCAGCAGCGCGGACCCTTACGAGCGGTACTTCGGGCACTTT. It is translated as CASSADPYERYFGHF.

The chain carries TRBV7-2 and TRBJ1-2, with D unclear. CDR3 size: 15 residues. With 4 bases removed from V and 5 bases from J, the gap between germline ends came to 17 bases. The germline V gene encodes CDR1 SGHTA and CDR2 FQGNSA. In DNA, the CDR3 is TGTGCCAGCAGCTCTACCGACTACCGCGAGTATGGCTACACCTTC. As protein: CASSSTDYREYGYTF.

With respect to this clonotype: The conserved final phenylalanine or tryptophan is absent from the CDR3, which likely points to a read error. The limits of the CDR3 on the DNA are not certain, so only TCRdb's listed CDR3 is given. V is TRBV7-9 and J is TRBJ1-2. Germline V lookup: CDR1 SEHNR, CDR2 FQNEAQ (reference sequence). The CDR3 is 13 amino acids in total, end residues counted. The CDR3: CASRPAPGDSPPT.

As concerns this clonotype: Its ends do not fully match the called genes, so a read error is possible. The rearrangement joins TRBV7-9 to TRBJ2-3; D may be TRBD1 (8 bases). CDR3 length: 14 amino acids. Germline loops: CDR1 SEHNR, CDR2 FQNEAQ (reference sequence). Written as DNA, the CDR3 is TGTGCCAGCAGCAGAGGACAGGGACTATGGCTACACCATTTT. Amino acids: CASSRGQGLWLHHF. Drawing the rest from reference TRBV7-9 and TRBJ2-3, the complete variable domain is DTGVSQNPRHKITKRGQNVTFRCDPISEHNRLYWYRQTLGQGPEFLTYFQNEAQLEKSRLLSDRFSAERPKGSFSTLEIQRTEQGDSAMYLCASSRGQGLWLHHFGPGTRLTVL.

Concerning this clonotype: The junction differs from germline at one of its ends, possibly a read error. The chain couples TRBV24-1 to TRBJ2-5; D perhaps matches TRBD1 (7 bases). The last part of the DNA fits TRBJ2-1 better; the J call may be wrong. The germline V gene has CDR1 KGHDR and CDR2 SFDVKD. The CDR3 totals 15 residues. The CDR3 bases are TGTGCCACCAGTGACCAGGGGGGCGGCGACAATGACCAGTTCTTC. Amino acids: CATSDQGGGDNDQFF.

This clonotype was observed at least ten times. CDR3 sequence reads: CASTLSGPLGEQFF. The DNA of the CDR3 is TGTGCCAGCACCCTGTCGGGCCCCTTGGGTGAGCAGTTCTTC. This sequence joins TRBV7-2 and TRBJ2-1; D is unresolved. Germline V gene lookup returns CDR1 SGHTA and CDR2 FQGNSA. V was shortened by 7 bases and J by 9 bases, with 19 bases between the two germline ends. CDR3 length equals 14 residues.

The genes are TRBV7-2 and TRBJ2-3; D is ambiguous. V lost 5 bases and J 2 bases, leaving 11 bases between the germline ends. The CDR3 has 14 amino acids. Germline CDR1 SGHTA, CDR2 FQGNSA. The CDR3, as DNA: TGTGCCAGCAGCCTAGGGTTGGCCACAGATACGCAGTATTTT. Residues: CASSLGLATDTQYF. Combining the CDR3 with reference TRBV7-2 and TRBJ2-3 gives the whole variable domain GAGVSQSPSNKVTEKGKDVELRCDPISGHTALYWYRQSLGQGLEFLIYFQGNSAPDKSGLPSDRFSAERTGGSVSTLTIQRTQQEDSAVYLCASSLGLATDTQYFGPGTRLTVL.